Reported below is one T cell receptor (beta chain). Its antigen is undetermined. Sequencing of cultured CD4+ T cell DNA used the Oncomine TCR Beta short-read assay. TCRdb passed the PCR reads through MiXCR, listing each CDR3 protein once. Found here are fewer than 15,000 distinct CDR3 sequences, 40% to 65% of them singletons; the top ten hold approximately 10%. V dropped 6 bases and J dropped 4; count of bases not matched to a gene: 3. The CDR3 runs 14 residues. Germline CDR1 and CDR2: LNHDA and SQIVND (reference sequence). These data originate in a study of vaccination and CD4 T cells after COVID-19. At the level of the study: Of the convalescent patients, who were SARS-CoV-2 positive by nasal swab PCR, about ten had mild and one severe disease.

Noted treatment: approximately 9-day PBMC culture with coronavirus spike peptide pools or control peptides (ViraFEST assay). For ViraFEST, peptide pools expanded antigen-specific T cells, after which the TCRs were sequenced. Material for sequencing was CD4+ T cells from blood, cultured in vitro. V usage is TRBV19 and J usage is TRBJ2-7, with 13 bases aligning to TRBD2. This TCR was recovered from a human donor who had recovered from COVID-19. The DNA for the CDR3 is TGTGCCAGTAGGGGGACTAGCGGGGAGTACGAGCAGTACTTC. Translated, it gives CASRGTSGEYEQYF.